This TCR beta chain stems from a study of preoperative IRX-2 immunotherapy in early breast cancer. TCRdb's copy holds only in-frame clones and misses some; the assay was immunoSEQ multiplex PCR. The data show roughly 99,000 clones, with around 86% seen just once and roughly 1.9% held by the top ten. Sample treatment: preoperative locoregional IRX-2 cytokine immunotherapy. This phase Ib study tested locoregional IRX-2 cytokine immunotherapy given before surgery. Trimming cost V 6 bases and J 9 bases, with 17 bases left between them. The V gene's germline CDR1 is KGHSH and CDR2 LQKENI. This CDR3 has 13 residues.

This chain joins TRBV18 and TRBJ1-1; D is unresolved. Sequencing was performed on tumor tissue, taken after IRX-2 immunotherapy. The sequence derives from a human donor with breast cancer. The CDR3 DNA sequence: TGTGCCAGCTCCCTAACCGGTAGGGAACAAGCTTTCTTT. This translates into CASSLTGREQAFF. Complete variable domain (other parts from reference TRBV18 and TRBJ1-1): NAGVMQNPRHLVRRRGQEARLRCSPMKGHSHVYWYRQLPEEGLKFMVYLQKENIIDESGMPKERFSAEFPKEGPSILRIQQVVRGDSAAYFCASSLTGREQAFFGQGTRLTVV.